This T cell receptor (beta chain) appears in the sequencing data of a study of OX40 agonist ivuxolimab in advanced cancers. In regard to this clone: Its antigen is unknown.

General study findings and limits: Both CD4+ and CD8+ T cell populations in blood had undergone clonal expansion by week 6 at 0.1 to 3.0 mg/kg. Some of the lowest clonal expansion was seen in partial responders at 0.1-3.0 mg/kg. Not determined was the antigen specificity of the expanded peripheral T cells.

TCRdb keeps only in-frame clones here, not all; method: immunoSEQ multiplex PCR. The data hold tens of thousands of clones, with around nine tenths observed a single time. Cycle 7 day 1, cycle 4 day 1, and baseline were the timepoints at which blood was sampled. The V gene's germline CDR1 is MDHEN and CDR2 SYDVKM. With 7 bases removed from V and 4 bases from J, the gap between germline ends came to 16 bases. The CDR3 totals 14 residues. The clonotype comes from an adult with an advanced solid tumor such as melanoma, head and neck, liver or kidney cancer. The sample consisted of CD4+ or CD8+ T cells sorted from blood, taken in a trial of the OX40 agonist ivuxolimab. The gene calls are TRBV28 and TRBJ2-5, with D maybe TRBD1 (5 bases). The CDR3 region has the DNA TGTGCCAGCACTCCGGTAGGGGAAGGAGAGACCCAGTACTTC. It specifies CASTPVGEGETQYF.